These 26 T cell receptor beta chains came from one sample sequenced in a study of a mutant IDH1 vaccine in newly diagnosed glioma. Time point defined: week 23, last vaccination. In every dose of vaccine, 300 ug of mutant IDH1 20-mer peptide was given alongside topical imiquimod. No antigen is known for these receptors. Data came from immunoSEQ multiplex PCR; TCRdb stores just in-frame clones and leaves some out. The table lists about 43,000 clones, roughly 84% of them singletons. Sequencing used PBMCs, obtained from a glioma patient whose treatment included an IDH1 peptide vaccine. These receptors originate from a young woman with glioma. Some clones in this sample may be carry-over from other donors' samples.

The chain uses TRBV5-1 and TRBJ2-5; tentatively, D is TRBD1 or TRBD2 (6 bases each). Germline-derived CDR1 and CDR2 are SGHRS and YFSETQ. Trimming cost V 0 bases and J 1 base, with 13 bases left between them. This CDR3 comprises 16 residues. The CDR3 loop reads CASSLGGAGIQETQYF. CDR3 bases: TGCGCCAGCAGCTTGGGGGGGGCCGGGATCCAAGAGACCCAGTACTTC.

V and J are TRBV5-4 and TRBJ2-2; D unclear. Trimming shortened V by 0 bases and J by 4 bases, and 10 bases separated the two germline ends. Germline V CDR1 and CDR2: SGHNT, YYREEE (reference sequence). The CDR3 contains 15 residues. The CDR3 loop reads CASSLGSFGTGELFF. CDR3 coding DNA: TGTGCCAGCAGCTTGGGCTCATTCGGCACCGGGGAGCTGTTTTTT.

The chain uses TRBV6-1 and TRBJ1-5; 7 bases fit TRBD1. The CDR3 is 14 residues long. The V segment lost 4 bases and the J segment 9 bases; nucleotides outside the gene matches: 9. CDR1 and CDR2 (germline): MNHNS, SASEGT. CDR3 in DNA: TGTGCCAGCAGTGGCCCGGGACAGTCTAGGCCCCAGCATTTT. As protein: CASSGPGQSRPQHF.

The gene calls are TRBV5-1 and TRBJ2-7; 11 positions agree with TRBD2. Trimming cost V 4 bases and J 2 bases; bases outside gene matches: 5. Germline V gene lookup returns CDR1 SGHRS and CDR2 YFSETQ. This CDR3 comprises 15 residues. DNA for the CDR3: TGCGCCAGCAGCCAGGGACTAGCGGTAACCTACGAGCAGTACTTC. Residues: CASSQGLAVTYEQYF.

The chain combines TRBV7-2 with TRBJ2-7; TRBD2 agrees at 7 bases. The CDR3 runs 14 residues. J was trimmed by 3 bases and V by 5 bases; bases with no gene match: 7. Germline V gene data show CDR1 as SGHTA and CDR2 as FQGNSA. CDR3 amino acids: CASSDGAGVYEQYF. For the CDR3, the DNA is TGTGCCAGCAGCGACGGGGCGGGGGTCTACGAGCAGTACTTC.

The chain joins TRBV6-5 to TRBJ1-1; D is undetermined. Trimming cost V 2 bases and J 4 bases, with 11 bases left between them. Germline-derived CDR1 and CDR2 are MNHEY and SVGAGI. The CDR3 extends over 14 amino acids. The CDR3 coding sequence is TGTGCCAGCAGTTACGGCGGCGGTATCACTGAAGCTTTCTTT. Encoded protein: CASSYGGGITEAFF.

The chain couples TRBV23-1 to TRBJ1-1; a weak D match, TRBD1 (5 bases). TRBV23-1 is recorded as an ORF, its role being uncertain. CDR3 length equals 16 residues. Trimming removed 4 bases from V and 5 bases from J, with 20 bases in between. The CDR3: CASSRPMAGTETEAFF. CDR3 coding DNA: TGCGCCAGCAGTCGCCCTATGGCGGGGACCGAAACTGAAGCTTTCTTT.

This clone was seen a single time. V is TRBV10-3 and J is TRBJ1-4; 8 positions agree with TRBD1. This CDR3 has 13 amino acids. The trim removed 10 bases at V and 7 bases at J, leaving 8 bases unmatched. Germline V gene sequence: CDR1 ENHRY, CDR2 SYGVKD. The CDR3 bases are TGTGCCACCGGACAGGGCGGAGGTGAAAAACTGTTTTTT. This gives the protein CATGQGGGEKLFF.

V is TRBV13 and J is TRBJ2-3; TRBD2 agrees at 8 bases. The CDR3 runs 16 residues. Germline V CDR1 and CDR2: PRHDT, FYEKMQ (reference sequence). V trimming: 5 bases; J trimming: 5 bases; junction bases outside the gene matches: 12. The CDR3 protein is CASSQTHGGEGDTQYF. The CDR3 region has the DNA TGTGCCAGCAGCCAAACCCACGGGGGGGAGGGAGATACGCAGTATTTT.

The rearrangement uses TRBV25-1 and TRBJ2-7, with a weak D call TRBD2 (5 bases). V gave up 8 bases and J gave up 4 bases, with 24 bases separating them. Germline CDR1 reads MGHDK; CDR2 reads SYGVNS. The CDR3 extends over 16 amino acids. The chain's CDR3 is CASAREGTLLPYEQYF. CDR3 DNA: TGTGCCAGCGCACGAGAGGGAACACTCCTGCCTTACGAGCAGTACTTC.

Here the CDR3 DNA reads TGTGCCAGCAGTTGGGGGCGGGAAAGCAATCAGCCCCAGCATTTT. It translates to CASSWGRESNQPQHF. V and J are TRBV27 and TRBJ1-5, with TRBD1 as a possible D gene (6 bases). The V and J ends lost 4 bases and 1 base respectively, with 11 bases between them. Germline CDR1 and CDR2: MNHEY and SMNVEV (reference sequence). This CDR3 is 15 amino acids long.

The CDR3 nucleotides are TGTGCCAGCAGCTTGGGGCGCCGGATTGAAGCTTTCTTT. It translates to CASSLGRRIEAFF. J is TRBJ1-1 and V is TRBV5-6; no reliable D call. Germline V gene data show CDR1 as SGHDT and CDR2 as YYEEEE. The V gene lost 0 bases and the J gene lost 7 bases, with 10 bases spanning the gap. The CDR3 spans 13 residues.

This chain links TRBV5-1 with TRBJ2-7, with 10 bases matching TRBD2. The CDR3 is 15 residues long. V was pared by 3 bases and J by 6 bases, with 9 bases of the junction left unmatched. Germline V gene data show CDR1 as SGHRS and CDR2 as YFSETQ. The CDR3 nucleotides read TGCGCCAGCAGCTGGAAAGCGGGAGGGCCCATCGAGCAGTACTTC. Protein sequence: CASSWKAGGPIEQYF.

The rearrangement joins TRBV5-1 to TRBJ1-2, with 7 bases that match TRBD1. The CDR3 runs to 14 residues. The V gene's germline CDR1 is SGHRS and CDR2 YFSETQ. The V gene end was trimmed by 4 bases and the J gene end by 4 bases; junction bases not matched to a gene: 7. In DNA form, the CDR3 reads TGCGCCAGCAGCCAGGGGGTGGCTGTCTATGGCTACACCTTC. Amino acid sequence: CASSQGVAVYGYTF. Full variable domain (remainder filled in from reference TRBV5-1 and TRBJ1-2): KAGVTQTPRYLIKTRGQQVTLSCSPISGHRSVSWYQQTPGQGLQFLFEYFSETQRNKGNFPGRFSGRQFSNSRSEMNVSTLELGDSALYLCASSQGVAVYGYTFGSGTRLTVV.

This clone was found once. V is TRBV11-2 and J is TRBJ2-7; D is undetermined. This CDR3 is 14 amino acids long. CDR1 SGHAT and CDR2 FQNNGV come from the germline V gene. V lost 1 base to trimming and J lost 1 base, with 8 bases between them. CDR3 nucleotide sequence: TGTGCCAGCAGCTTAGTCGGGTCTTCCTACGAGCAGTACTTC. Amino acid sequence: CASSLVGSSYEQYF.

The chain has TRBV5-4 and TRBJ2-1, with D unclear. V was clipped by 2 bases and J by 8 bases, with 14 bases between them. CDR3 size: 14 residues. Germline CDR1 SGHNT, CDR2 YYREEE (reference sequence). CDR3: CASSFMGPGDEQFF. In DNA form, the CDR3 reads TGTGCCAGCAGCTTTATGGGTCCAGGCGATGAGCAGTTCTTC.

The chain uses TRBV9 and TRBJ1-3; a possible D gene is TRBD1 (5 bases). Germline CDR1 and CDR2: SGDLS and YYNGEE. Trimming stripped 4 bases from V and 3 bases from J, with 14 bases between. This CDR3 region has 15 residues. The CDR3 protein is CASSPSGTDGNTIYF. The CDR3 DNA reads TGTGCCAGCAGCCCCTCAGGGACGGATGGAAACACCATATATTTT. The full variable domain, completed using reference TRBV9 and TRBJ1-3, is DSGVTQTPKHLITATGQRVTLRCSPRSGDLSVYWYQQSLDQGLQFLIQYYNGEERAKGNILERFSAQQFPDLHSELNLSSLELGDSALYFCASSPSGTDGNTIYFGEGSWLTVV.

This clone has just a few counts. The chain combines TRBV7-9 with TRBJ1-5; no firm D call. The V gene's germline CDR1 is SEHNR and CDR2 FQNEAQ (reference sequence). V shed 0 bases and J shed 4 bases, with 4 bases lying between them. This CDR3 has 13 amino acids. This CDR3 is CASSLARNQPQHF. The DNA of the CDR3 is TGTGCCAGCAGCTTAGCCAGAAATCAGCCCCAGCATTTT.

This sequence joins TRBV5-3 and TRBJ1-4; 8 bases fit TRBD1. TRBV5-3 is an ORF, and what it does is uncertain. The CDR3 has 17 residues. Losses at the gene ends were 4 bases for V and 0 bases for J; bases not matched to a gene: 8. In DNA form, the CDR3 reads TGTGCCAGAAGCCATTTCGACAGGGGCGCAACTAATGAAAAACTGTTTTTT. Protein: CARSHFDRGATNEKLFF.

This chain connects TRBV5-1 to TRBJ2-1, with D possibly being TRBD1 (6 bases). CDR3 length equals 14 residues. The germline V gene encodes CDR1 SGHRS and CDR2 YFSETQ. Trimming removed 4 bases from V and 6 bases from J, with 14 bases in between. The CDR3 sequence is CASSLRIQGNEQFF. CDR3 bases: TGCGCCAGCAGCCTACGAATACAGGGCAATGAGCAGTTCTTC.

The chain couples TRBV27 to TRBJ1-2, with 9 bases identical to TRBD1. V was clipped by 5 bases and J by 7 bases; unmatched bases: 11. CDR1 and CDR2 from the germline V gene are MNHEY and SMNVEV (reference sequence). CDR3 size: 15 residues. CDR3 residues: CASSPTGTGRFGYTF. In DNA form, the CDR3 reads TGTGCCAGCAGTCCGACCGGGACAGGGAGATTTGGCTACACCTTC.

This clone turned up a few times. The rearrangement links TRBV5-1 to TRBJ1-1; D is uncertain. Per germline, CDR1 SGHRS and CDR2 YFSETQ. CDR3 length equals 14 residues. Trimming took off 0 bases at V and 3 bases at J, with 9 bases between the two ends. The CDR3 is CASSLAGVHTEAFF. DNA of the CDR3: TGCGCCAGCAGCTTGGCCGGGGTCCACACTGAAGCTTTCTTT.

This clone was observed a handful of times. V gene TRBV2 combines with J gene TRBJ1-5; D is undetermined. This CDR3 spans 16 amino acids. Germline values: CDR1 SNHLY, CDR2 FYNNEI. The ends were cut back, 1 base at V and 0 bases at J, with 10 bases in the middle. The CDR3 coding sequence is TGTGCCAGCAGTGAAGTTGGTGGATATAGCAATCAGCCCCAGCATTTT. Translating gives CASSEVGGYSNQPQHF. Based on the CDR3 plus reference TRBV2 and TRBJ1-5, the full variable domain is EPEVTQTPSHQVTQMGQEVILRCVPISNHLYFYWYRQILGQKVEFLVSFYNNEISEKSEIFDDQFSVERPDGSNFTLKIRSTKLEDSAMYFCASSEVGGYSNQPQHFGDGTRLSIL.

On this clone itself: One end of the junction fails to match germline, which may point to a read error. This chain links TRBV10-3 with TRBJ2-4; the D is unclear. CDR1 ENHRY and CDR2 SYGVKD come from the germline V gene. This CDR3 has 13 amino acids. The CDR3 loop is CAISESARNIQYF. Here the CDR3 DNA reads TGTGCCATCAGTGAGTCGGCCAGAAACATTCAGTACTTC.

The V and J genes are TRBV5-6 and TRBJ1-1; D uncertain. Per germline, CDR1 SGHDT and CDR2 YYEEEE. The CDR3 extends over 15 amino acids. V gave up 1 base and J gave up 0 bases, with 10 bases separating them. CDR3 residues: CASSLLQLLNTEAFF. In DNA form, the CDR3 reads TGTGCCAGCAGCTTGTTACAGCTCTTGAACACTGAAGCTTTCTTT.

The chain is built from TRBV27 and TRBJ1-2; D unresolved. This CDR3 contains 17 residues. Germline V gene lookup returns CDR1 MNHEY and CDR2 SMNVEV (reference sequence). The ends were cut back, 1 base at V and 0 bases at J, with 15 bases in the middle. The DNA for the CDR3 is TGTGCCAGCAGTTTATTGGGCAGTATAACTGCTAACTATGGCTACACCTTC. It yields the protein CASSLLGSITANYGYTF.